Listed below are T cell receptor beta chains from one sample, sequenced in a study of brain metastases from non-small cell lung cancer. Some clones are missing from TCRdb's copy, which holds only in-frame ones; the method was immunoSEQ multiplex PCR. The table includes more than 1,200 clones, over 80% detected once. What was sequenced was tumor-adjacent normal tissue. The receptors were sampled from a donor at least 40 years old with non-small cell lung cancer. The conserved cysteine and the conserved F or W are not part of the CDR3 here.

j_call v_call cdr3_aa
TRBJ2-6 TRBV5-6 ASSPVGSGANVLT
TRBJ2-1 TRBV5-1 ASRNPLDRGVREQF
TRBJ2-3 TRBV21-1 ASSTLTGMGTDTQY
TRBJ2-5 TRBV6-1 ASSENRGQETQY
TRBJ1-6 TRBV9 ASSASGRAGDWNSPLH
TRBJ1-2 TRBV5-4 ASSTEVYGYT
TRBJ2-1 TRBV11-3 ASSFSPTGYEQF
TRBJ2-5 TRBV5-6 ASSLVDRGRGWTQY
TRBJ2-2 TRBV19 ASSTPQGIYTGELF
TRBJ1-6 TRBV6-5 ASTRVGNNSPLH
TRBJ2-2 TRBV19 ASSIVGANTGELF
TRBJ1-1 TRBV19 ASKNTNTEAF
TRBJ1-1 TRBV18 ASSPGLMNTEAF
TRBJ2-3 TRBV9 ASSVEDTQY
TRBJ2-2 TRBV27 ASSLSGNTGELF
TRBJ2-5 TRBV3-1/TRBV3-2 ASSQEALDSPQGETQY
TRBJ1-5 TRBV3-1/TRBV3-2 ASSQGQLNSNQPQH
. TRBV7-9 ASSLTQYEQY
TRBJ2-5 TRBV12-3/TRBV12-4 ASSPEQETQY
TRBJ1-6 TRBV4-2 ASSQAPDSGDSPLH
TRBJ1-2 TRBV27 ASSSGPQGYGYT
TRBJ1-5 TRBV4-3 ASSQERTPGRANQPQH
TRBJ2-7 TRBV21-1 ASRTGGQGDEQY
TRBJ1-2 TRBV28 ASAWAGDSQNYGYT
TRBJ1-5 TRBV5-8 ASSLDRGGWNQPQH
TRBJ2-1 TRBV7-3 ASKRDSAGNEQF
TRBJ1-3 TRBV4-1 ASSQDGYSGNTIY
TRBJ2-2 TRBV18 ASSQPGTGDTGELF
TRBJ1-1 TRBV6-6 ANSYGNTEAF
TRBJ1-5 TRBV6-5 ATRQWTGNQPQH
TRBJ2-6 TRBV15 ATSGPGTGLSSGANVLT
TRBJ2-2 TRBV7-3 ASSQGPYTGELF
TRBJ1-1 TRBV19 ASSTTGQLNTEAF
TRBJ2-1 TRBV5-1 ASSLELGGNNEQF
TRBJ1-2 TRBV10-3 AIAASLYGYT
TRBJ1-1 TRBV28 ASSLSGGSTEAF
TRBJ1-1 TRBV2 ASSGGDGTEAF
TRBJ1-2 TRBV19 ASSISGSKAGGYT
TRBJ2-5 TRBV5-8 ASSGAGGGKTQY
TRBJ2-3 TRBV18 ASSPPSSGGKTDTQY
TRBJ1-2 TRBV7-9 ASSEDSPNGYT
TRBJ1-2 TRBV4-2 ASSPQWTGSWGYT
TRBJ1-2 TRBV21-1 ASSNGQGPNYGYT
TRBJ1-1 TRBV9 ASSVAVNTEAF
TRBJ1-2 TRBV7-2 ASSSSGTGAYGYT